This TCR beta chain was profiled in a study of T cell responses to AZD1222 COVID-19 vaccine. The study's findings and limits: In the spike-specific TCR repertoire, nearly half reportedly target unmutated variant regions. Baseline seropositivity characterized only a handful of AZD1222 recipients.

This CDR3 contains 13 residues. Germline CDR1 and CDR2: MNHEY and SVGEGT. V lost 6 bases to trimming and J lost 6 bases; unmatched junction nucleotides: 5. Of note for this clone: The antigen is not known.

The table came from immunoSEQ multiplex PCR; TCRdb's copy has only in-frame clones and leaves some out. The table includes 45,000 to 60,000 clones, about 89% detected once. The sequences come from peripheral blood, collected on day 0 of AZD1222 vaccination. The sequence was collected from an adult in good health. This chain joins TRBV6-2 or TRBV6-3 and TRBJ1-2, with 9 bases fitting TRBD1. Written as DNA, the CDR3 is TGTGCCAGCAGCCTGGGACAGGGTCATGGCTACACCTTC. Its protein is CASSLGQGHGYTF.